This record looks at one T cell receptor beta chain sequence and its context. What it binds is not known. Within Nashville, Tennessee resided all donors, each a Caucasian adult. About 90 million PBMCs supplied genomic DNA for unsorted samples. The data are from a study of shared clonotypes between healthy human individuals. The overall study: Samples came from two female and a few male donors aged 18 to 49. Notes on the study in general: Sampling covered blood only; tissue repertoires likely differ.

Here immunoSEQ multiplex PCR was the method, and the copy in TCRdb shows in-frame clones only, minus some. The sample includes about half a million clones, about 72% of them seen just once. There are 14 residues in the CDR3. Germline V CDR1 and CDR2: MNHEY, SVGAGI. V was shortened by 6 bases and J by 6 bases, with 12 bases between the two germline ends. The chain combines TRBV6-5 with TRBJ1-6; D not certain. The material sequenced was PBMCs. This TCR was recovered from a middle-aged woman in good health. Some clones in this sample may be carry-over from other donors' samples. CDR3 sequence (DNA): TGTGCCAGCAGCCGCCGGGCGAGTAATTCACCCCTCCACTTT. It translates to CASSRRASNSPLHF.